The 9 T cell receptor beta chains below come from one sample, sequenced in a study of cytomegalovirus exposure and HLA in healthy donors. The PCR had 60 Vbeta and 13 Jbeta primers. Assay used: immunoSEQ multiplex PCR; TCRdb lists only in-frame clones, some missing. The sample lists approximately 100,000 clones; about 70% were seen once. Specimen: PBMCs. The receptors derive from a human donor in good health.

This clone was found a few times. The chain links TRBV5-5 to TRBJ2-5; D is undetermined. The CDR3 consists of 14 residues. Germline V gene sequence: CDR1 SGHKS, CDR2 YYEKEE (reference sequence). V lost 0 bases, J lost 0 bases, and 6 bases lay in between. The CDR3 reads CASSLAADQETQYF. For the CDR3, the DNA is TGTGCCAGCAGCTTGGCCGCAGACCAAGAGACCCAGTACTTC.

The genes are TRBV6-5 and TRBJ1-2, with a possible D match to TRBD1 (5 bases). The germline V gene encodes CDR1 MNHEY and CDR2 SVGAGI. The CDR3 extends over 13 amino acids. V lost 5 bases and J 4 bases, leaving 11 bases between the germline ends. This chain's CDR3 is CASSQGRIYGYTF. In DNA form, the CDR3 reads TGTGCCAGCAGTCAGGGTCGGATCTATGGCTACACCTTC.

This clone turned up a few times. This chain uses TRBV6-5 with TRBJ1-4; a possible D gene is TRBD1 (5 bases). Germline values: CDR1 MNHEY, CDR2 SVGAGI. The CDR3 is 16 residues long. Between the trimmed V and J ends, which lost 2 bases and 10 bases, there was a span of 20 bases. This chain's CDR3 is CASSYAQGLGVGKLFF. DNA for the CDR3: TGTGCCAGCAGTTACGCCCAGGGTTTGGGCGTTGGAAAACTGTTTTTT.

In this sample, this clone turned up once. The chain uses TRBV5-4 and TRBJ2-1; no clear D gene. Trimming took 0 bases from V and 8 from J, leaving 9 bases between them. Germline-derived CDR1 and CDR2 are SGHNT and YYREEE (reference sequence). The CDR3 is 13 residues long. The CDR3 DNA sequence: TGTGCCAGCAGCTTGGTGGCCGTCGATGAGCAGTTCTTC. Translated, it gives CASSLVAVDEQFF.

This clone was found a few times. The chain links TRBV28 to TRBJ1-5; unclear D gene. V dropped 3 bases and J dropped 0 bases, with 6 bases sitting between them. CDR3 length equals 14 residues. CDR1 and CDR2 (germline): MDHEN, SYDVKM. CDR3: CASSFGNSNQPQHF. DNA of the CDR3: TGTGCCAGCAGTTTTGGCAATAGCAATCAGCCCCAGCATTTT.

The rearrangement uses TRBV19 and TRBJ1-5; D is undetermined. The CDR3 contains 14 residues. V lost 2 bases and J lost 2, with 7 bases in between. Germline V gives CDR1 LNHDA, CDR2 SQIVND (reference sequence). CDR3 loop: CASSILTGNQPQHF. The CDR3, as DNA: TGTGCCAGTAGTATATTAACGGGCAATCAGCCCCAGCATTTT.

The table lists this clone with a count of one. The V call is TRBV9, the J call TRBJ2-7, with a possible D match to TRBD1 (6 bases). V was shortened by 1 base and J by 4 bases, with 15 bases between the two germline ends. There are 15 residues in the CDR3. Germline V gene lookup returns CDR1 SGDLS and CDR2 YYNGEE. CDR3 nucleotides: TGTGCCAGCAGCGTATCCCTAGGACAGCAATACGAGCAGTACTTC. Residues: CASSVSLGQQYEQYF.

The chain employs TRBV6-1 and TRBJ2-3, with 7 bases that match TRBD1. Germline V gives CDR1 MNHNS, CDR2 SASEGT. The CDR3 is made up of 16 amino acids. The J segment lost 3 bases and the V segment lost 4 bases, leaving 10 bases of the junction unmatched. CDR3 amino acids: CASSARDSPSTDTQYF. The CDR3 DNA reads as TGTGCCAGCAGTGCCCGGGACAGCCCATCGACAGATACGCAGTATTTT.

This clone showed up just a few times. This chain connects TRBV5-1 to TRBJ2-1, with D possibly matching TRBD2 (6 bases). The CDR3 is 15 residues long. CDR1 SGHRS and CDR2 YFSETQ come from the germline V gene. V was clipped by 3 bases and J by 2 bases, with 12 bases between them. The CDR3 is CASSSGLAPYNEQFF. The CDR3 DNA reads as TGCGCCAGCAGCTCAGGCCTAGCGCCCTACAATGAGCAGTTCTTC.